This TCR beta chain was recovered during a study of blood T cells in healthy people across ages. A sample-barcoded 5' primer and a J-beta primer mix were used in a second PCR of about 7 to 12 cycles. One entry per CDR3 protein results from TCRdb running MiXCR on the 5' RACE reads. The sample has about 640,000 distinct CDR3 sequences, roughly three fifths seen once. This clonotype showed up just a few times. The antigen is not known. Study-level results: Fewer expanded clones and more diversity marked long-lived versus aged donors. Expanded clonotype shifts may have been confounded, as the donors had an unknown CMV status.

The CDR3 spans 14 residues. Per the germline V gene, CDR1 is SGHTA and CDR2 is FQGNSA. V lost 4 bases and J 3 bases, leaving 12 bases between the germline ends. The chain is built from TRBV7-2 and TRBJ2-5; no clear D. The source material was blood. This receptor was taken from a man aged 60-69 years in good health. CDR3 bases: TGTGCCAGCAGCTCCTCCTCCATTAAAGAGACCCAGTACTTC. It translates to CASSSSSIKETQYF.